Below, 14 T cell receptor beta chains from the same sample are listed, as sequenced in a study of CD8+ T cells in alopecia areata. Sorting of CD4+ cells into CD25+CD127- cells was carried out for about 5 patients. cDNA prepared by RNA extraction and subsequent reverse transcription served as the template for sequencing. Generated by immunoSEQ multiplex PCR, the TCRdb table keeps only in-frame clones and is missing some. The sample consists of about 14,000 clones, around 60% of them appearing once. The sample was CD4+ Tregs sorted from blood. Receptors originate from a human donor with alopecia areata.

V and J are TRBV28 and TRBJ2-4; a possible D gene is TRBD1 (5 bases). Trimming removed 10 bases at V and 0 bases at J, with 19 bases between. The CDR3 sequence is 16 residues long. CDR1 MDHEN and CDR2 SYDVKM come from the germline V gene. The CDR3 reads CATRPVWTLAKNIQYF. CDR3 in DNA: TGTGCCACCCGCCCGGTTTGGACATTAGCCAAAAACATTCAGTACTTC.

This CDR3 reads CSGGSHEQFF. CDR3 in DNA: TGCAGCGGCGGCTCCCATGAGCAGTTCTTC. The chain has TRBV29-1 and TRBJ2-1; D is undetermined. Looked up from germline, CDR1 is SQVTM and CDR2 is ANQGSEA. The V gene lost 7 bases and the J gene lost 8 bases, with 9 bases spanning the gap. This CDR3 comprises 10 residues.

Turning to this clone: This specimen includes other DNA sequences encoding the same CDR3. The V gene is TRBV6-5, the J gene TRBJ2-7; the D call may be TRBD1 or TRBD2 (6 bases each). CDR3 length equals 15 residues. Germline V gene sequence: CDR1 MNHEY, CDR2 SVGAGI. V dropped 5 bases and J dropped 0 bases, with 14 bases sitting between them. In DNA, the CDR3 is TGTGCCAGCAGTAACGGGGGACACAGCTCCTACGAGCAGTACTTC. Translating gives CASSNGGHSSYEQYF.

This clone has a handful of counts. J is TRBJ2-1 and V is TRBV30; 10 nucleotides line up with TRBD1. Germline V lookup: CDR1 GTSNPN, CDR2 SVGIG (reference sequence). The junction had 10 bases not matched to a gene; V was cut back by 2 bases and J by 9 bases. The CDR3 is 15 residues long. CDR3 sequence (DNA): TGTGCCTGGAGTAAAAGGGACAGGGGAATGGGTGAGCAGTTCTTC. Amino acid sequence: CAWSKRDRGMGEQFF.

The chain is built from TRBV29-1 and TRBJ2-1, with 8 bases identical to TRBD1. The junction had 5 bases not matched to a gene; V was cut back by 6 bases and J by 4 bases. The CDR3 spans 13 residues. Germline V gene sequence: CDR1 SQVTM, CDR2 ANQGSEA. For the CDR3, the DNA is TGCAGCGTGGACAGGGAAATATACAATGAGCAGTTCTTC. Residues: CSVDREIYNEQFF.

This clone came up a few times. The chain is built from TRBV28 and TRBJ1-5, with D maybe TRBD1 (5 bases). Trimming stripped 3 bases from V and 0 bases from J, with 18 bases between. CDR3 size: 18 residues. Looked up from germline, CDR1 is MDHEN and CDR2 is SYDVKM. In nucleotides, the CDR3 is TGTGCCAGCAGTTTTGGGGGTCTGGGCCTTCATAGCAATCAGCCCCAGCATTTT. It is translated as CASSFGGLGLHSNQPQHF.

The J gene is TRBJ2-5, the V gene TRBV9; 7 bases align to TRBD1. Germline CDR1 reads SGDLS; CDR2 reads YYNGEE. J was trimmed by 3 bases and V by 3 bases; bases with no gene match: 5. The CDR3 consists of 14 residues. The CDR3 spells CASSARQGKETQYF. The CDR3 bases are TGTGCCAGCAGCGCCCGACAGGGAAAAGAGACCCAGTACTTC.

The gene calls are TRBV28 and TRBJ2-7, with D uncertain. V shed 7 bases and J shed 2 bases, with 9 bases lying between them. CDR1 is MDHEN, CDR2 SYDVKM, per germline. This CDR3 is 12 amino acids long. The CDR3 loop is CASNITPYEQYF. The CDR3 DNA reads TGTGCCAGCAATATCACCCCCTACGAGCAGTACTTC.

The chain combines TRBV6-1 with TRBJ1-5; TRBD1 matches at 9 bases. V lost 4 bases, J lost 3 bases, and 16 bases stayed unmatched. The CDR3 is made up of 19 amino acids. Germline V gene data show CDR1 as MNHNS and CDR2 as SASEGT. CDR3 sequence: CASSAAWTGVLPVNQPQHF. Written as DNA, the CDR3 is TGTGCCAGCAGTGCAGCCTGGACAGGGGTCCTCCCGGTCAATCAGCCCCAGCATTTT.

The chain carries TRBV25-1 and TRBJ2-5; D call uncertain. The length of the CDR3 is 12 residues. V was cut by 1 base and J by 5 bases, with 5 bases left in between. Germline CDR1 is MGHDK and CDR2 is SYGVNS. The CDR3 region has the DNA TGTGCCAGCAGTGAATTCGGGGAGACCCAGTACTTC. The encoded protein is CASSEFGETQYF. The variable domain in full, completed from reference TRBV25-1 and TRBJ2-5, reads EADIYQTPRYLVIGTGKKITLECSQTMGHDKMYWYQQDPGMELHLIHYSYGVNSTEKGDLSSESTVSRIRTEHFPLTLESARPSHTSQYLCASSEFGETQYFGPGTRLLVL.

The V and J genes are TRBV9 and TRBJ1-1, with 9 bases matching TRBD1. Trimming cost V 5 bases and J 1 base; bases outside gene matches: 9. The CDR3 covers 16 residues. Per the germline V gene, CDR1 is SGDLS and CDR2 is YYNGEE. The CDR3 DNA follows: TGTGCCAGCAGATACGGGACAGGGAGGGAGAACACTGAAGCTTTCTTT. It yields the protein CASRYGTGRENTEAFF.

The rearrangement links TRBV7-9 to TRBJ2-5; D ambiguous. The CDR3 runs to 13 residues. Germline V lookup: CDR1 SEHNR, CDR2 FQNEAQ (reference sequence). V gave up 1 base and J gave up 2 bases, with 5 bases separating them. CDR3 in DNA: TGTGCCAGCAGCTTAGTAAGGCAAGAGACCCAGTACTTC. Translated: CASSLVRQETQYF.

This clone came up a few times. The rearrangement joins TRBV5-1 to TRBJ1-4, with D unresolved. The CDR3 is 15 amino acids. V was pared by 4 bases and J by 3 bases, with 13 bases between. The germline V gene encodes CDR1 SGHRS and CDR2 YFSETQ. CDR3 in DNA: TGCGCCAGCAGCCTAGCGGGATCGCCTAATGAAAAACTGTTTTTT. It codes for CASSLAGSPNEKLFF.

The chain carries TRBV18 and TRBJ2-5; D gene unclear. The CDR3 is 12 amino acids. CDR1 and CDR2 from the germline V gene are KGHSH and LQKENI. V was clipped by 3 bases and J by 0 bases, with 2 bases between them. CDR3 region: CASSPYQETQYF. CDR3 DNA sequence: TGTGCCAGCTCACCCTACCAAGAGACCCAGTACTTC.